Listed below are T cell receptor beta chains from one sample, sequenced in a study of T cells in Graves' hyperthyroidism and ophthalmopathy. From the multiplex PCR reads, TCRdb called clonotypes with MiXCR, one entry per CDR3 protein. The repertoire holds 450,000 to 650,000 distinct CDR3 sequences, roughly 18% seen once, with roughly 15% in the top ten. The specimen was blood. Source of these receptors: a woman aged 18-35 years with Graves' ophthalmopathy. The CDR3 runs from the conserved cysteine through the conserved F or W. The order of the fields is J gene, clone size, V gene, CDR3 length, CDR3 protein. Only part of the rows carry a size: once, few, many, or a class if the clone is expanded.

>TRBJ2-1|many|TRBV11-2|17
CASSSREHSGRADEQFF
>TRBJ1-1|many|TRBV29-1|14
CSVEGRLSNTEAFF
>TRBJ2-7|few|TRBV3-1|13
CASSQVVSGEQYF
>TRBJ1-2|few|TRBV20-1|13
CSASKATNYGYTF
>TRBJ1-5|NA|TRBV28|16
CASSSPGGWSNQPQHF
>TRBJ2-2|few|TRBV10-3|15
CAISRSGGDTGELFF
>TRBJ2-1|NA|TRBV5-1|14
CASSPTVPSSEQFF
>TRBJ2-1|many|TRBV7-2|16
CASSSTSGGRYNEQFF
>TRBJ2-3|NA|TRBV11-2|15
CASSLDPRFTDTQYF
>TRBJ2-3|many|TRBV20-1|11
CSASHTDTQYF
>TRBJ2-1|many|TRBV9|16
CASSVTALSSYNEQFF
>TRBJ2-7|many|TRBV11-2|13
CASSTDGTYEQYF
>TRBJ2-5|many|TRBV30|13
CAWRRQGAETQYF
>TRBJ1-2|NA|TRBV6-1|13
CASSYGPLAGYTF
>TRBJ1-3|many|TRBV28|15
CASSTSGTRGNTIYF
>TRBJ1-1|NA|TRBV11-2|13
CASSLQNTGNAFF
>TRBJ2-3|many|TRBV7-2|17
CASSLLRLAGGADTQYF
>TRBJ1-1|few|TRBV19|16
CASSRRPDREGTEAFF
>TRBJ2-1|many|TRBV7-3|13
CASSRDHLGEQFF